The 17 T cell receptor beta chains in this list originate from one sample, sequenced in a study of T cell responses to AZD1222 COVID-19 vaccine. TCRdb's copy holds only in-frame clones and misses some; the assay was immunoSEQ multiplex PCR. The data contain some 150,000 clones, around 90% of them seen just once; the ten biggest clones take up approximately 5.4%. The starting material was peripheral blood, obtained 28 days after the second dose of the MenACWY control vaccine. The receptors derive from an adult who received the MenACWY meningococcal vaccine as a control.

The J gene is TRBJ1-1, the V gene TRBV19; D not resolved. V lost 8 bases and J 3 bases, leaving 16 bases between the germline ends. Germline CDR1 and CDR2: LNHDA and SQIVND (reference sequence). This CDR3 is 14 amino acids long. DNA for the CDR3: TGTGCCAGTCGAGAGTGGGAAAGGGACACTGAAGCTTTCTTT. Residues: CASREWERDTEAFF.

The V call is TRBV5-6, the J call TRBJ1-2, with 8 positions matching TRBD1. The germline V gene has CDR1 SGHDT and CDR2 YYEEEE. There are 13 residues in the CDR3. After removal of 5 bases from V and 4 bases from J, the junction contained 4 bases not matched to a gene. The CDR3 DNA follows: TGTGCCAGCAGACGTGGACAGGGCTATGGCTACACCTTC. Translated: CASRRGQGYGYTF.

V gene TRBV7-2 combines with J gene TRBJ1-1; possibly TRBD1 for D (6 bases). Between the trimmed V and J ends, which lost 5 bases and 6 bases, there was a span of 13 bases. The CDR3 extends over 13 amino acids. CDR1 is SGHTA, CDR2 FQGNSA, per germline. CDR3 DNA sequence: TGTGCCAGCAGCCAGGGCGCAGGGGCTGAAGCTTTCTTT. It translates to CASSQGAGAEAFF.

This clone was seen more than once but under ten times. Written as DNA, the CDR3 is TGTGCCGTCCAGGACGGATGGACTGAAGCTTTCTTT. Translating it yields CAVQDGWTEAFF. The rearrangement joins TRBV5-4 to TRBJ1-1; no definite D call. Trimming removed 10 bases from V and 5 bases from J, with 15 bases in between. There are 12 residues in the CDR3. Germline values: CDR1 SGHNT, CDR2 YYREEE (reference sequence).

This clone occurred a few times. The chain links TRBV28 to TRBJ2-3, with D possibly called TRBD1 or TRBD2 (5 bases each). Trimming removed 5 bases at V and 5 bases at J, with 17 bases between. Germline-derived CDR1 and CDR2 are MDHEN and SYDVKM. CDR3 length: 15 residues. The CDR3 DNA reads TGTGCCAGCAGTCCGGGTGGGGGTCGAGGAGATACGCAGTATTTT. It is translated as CASSPGGGRGDTQYF.

The rearrangement uses TRBV5-1 and TRBJ2-5; tentatively, D is TRBD2 (6 bases). The CDR3 length is 14 residues. Germline V gives CDR1 SGHRS, CDR2 YFSETQ. Trimming took off 3 bases at V and 5 bases at J, with 14 bases between the two ends. CDR3 region: CASSSASVGETQYF. CDR3 nucleotides: TGCGCCAGCAGCTCCGCTAGCGTAGGTGAGACCCAGTACTTC.

CDR3 loop: CASSRPSGKGRTVNTQYF. For the CDR3, the DNA is TGTGCCAGCAGCAGACCTAGCGGGAAGGGGCGCACAGTGAATACGCAGTATTTT. The V and J genes are TRBV7-2 and TRBJ2-3, with 9 positions matching TRBD2. Germline V gene data show CDR1 as SGHTA and CDR2 as FQGNSA. The CDR3 has 18 amino acids. After removal of 5 bases from V and 7 bases from J, the junction contained 19 bases not matched to a gene.

The chain is built from TRBV10-3 and TRBJ2-5, with 7 bases aligning to TRBD2. After removal of 6 bases from V and 5 bases from J, the junction contained 3 bases not matched to a gene. Germline lookup yields CDR1 ENHRY and CDR2 SYGVKD. CDR3 length: 12 amino acids. In nucleotides, the CDR3 is TGTGCCATCAGCGACGGGGGGGAGACCCAGTACTTC. As protein: CAISDGGETQYF.

The chain is built from TRBV18 and TRBJ2-3; the D gene is possibly TRBD1 (6 bases). Germline V gene sequence: CDR1 KGHSH, CDR2 LQKENI. V dropped 2 bases and J dropped 3 bases, with 9 bases sitting between them. The CDR3 contains 14 residues. CDR3 sequence reads: CASSPIQGTDTQYF. As DNA, the CDR3 is TGTGCCAGCTCACCAATTCAGGGGACAGATACGCAGTATTTT.

V usage is TRBV7-9 and J usage is TRBJ1-2, with 8 bases aligning to TRBD1. Losses at the gene ends were 3 bases for V and 1 base for J; bases not matched to a gene: 4. The CDR3 consists of 15 residues. Germline loops: CDR1 SEHNR, CDR2 FQNEAQ (reference sequence). The CDR3 sequence: CASSFTGGSNYGYTF. DNA of the CDR3: TGTGCCAGCAGCTTTACAGGGGGGAGTAACTATGGCTACACCTTC.

The gene calls are TRBV9 and TRBJ1-2, with D maybe TRBD1 (6 bases). CDR1 is SGDLS, CDR2 YYNGEE, per germline. V lost 4 bases and J lost 2, with 9 bases in between. The CDR3 extends over 13 amino acids. CDR3 in DNA: TGTGCCAGCAGCCCTGGACAGAACTATGGCTACACCTTC. Translating gives CASSPGQNYGYTF.

Worth noting for this clone: Different DNA sequences within this sample yield the same CDR3. This rearrangement joins TRBV18 to TRBJ1-1, with D hard to call. V shed 1 base and J shed 1 base, with 7 bases lying between them. The germline CDR1 and CDR2 sequences are KGHSH and LQKENI. The CDR3 is made up of 14 amino acids. The CDR3 nucleotides are TGTGCCAGCTCACCACAGACGGGGAACACTGAAGCTTTCTTT. This encodes CASSPQTGNTEAFF. Supplemented by reference TRBV18 and TRBJ1-1, the full variable domain reads NAGVMQNPRHLVRRRGQEARLRCSPMKGHSHVYWYRQLPEEGLKFMVYLQKENIIDESGMPKERFSAEFPKEGPSILRIQQVVRGDSAAYFCASSPQTGNTEAFFGQGTRLTVV.

This rearrangement joins TRBV6-5 to TRBJ1-5, with unresolved D. The CDR3 consists of 13 residues. The germline V gene encodes CDR1 MNHEY and CDR2 SVGAGI. V was clipped by 2 bases and J by 4 bases, with 6 bases between them. For the CDR3, the DNA is TGTGCCAGCAGTTACGACCATAATCAGCCCCAGCATTTT. It yields the protein CASSYDHNQPQHF.

The V call is TRBV29-1, the J call TRBJ2-7; 9 bases are a match to TRBD2. This CDR3 spans 15 amino acids. Germline values: CDR1 SQVTM, CDR2 ANQGSEA. J was trimmed by 0 bases and V by 6 bases; bases with no gene match: 9. Here the CDR3 DNA reads TGCAGCGTCAACACAGCGGGGGGAGGCTCCTACGAGCAGTACTTC. Protein sequence: CSVNTAGGGSYEQYF.

V and J are TRBV25-1 and TRBJ2-1; D uncertain. V shed 5 bases and J shed 9 bases, with 8 bases lying between them. Looked up from germline, CDR1 is MGHDK and CDR2 is SYGVNS. This CDR3 is built from 11 residues. CDR3 bases: TGTGCCAGCAGTACCGTAAGTGAGCAGTTCTTC. This encodes CASSTVSEQFF.

The rearrangement uses TRBV7-3 and TRBJ2-5, with D perhaps given as TRBD1 or TRBD2 (5 bases each). The V gene lost 1 base and the J gene lost 4 bases, with 13 bases spanning the gap. There are 15 residues in the CDR3. Germline loops: CDR1 SGHTA, CDR2 FQGTGA. CDR3 sequence: CASSLIGSGTETQYF. In DNA, the CDR3 is TGTGCCAGCAGCTTAATCGGGTCAGGGACAGAGACCCAGTACTTC. The full variable domain, rest sourced from reference TRBV7-3 and TRBJ2-5, is GAGVSQTPSNKVTEKGKYVELRCDPISGHTALYWYRQSLGQGPEFLIYFQGTGAADDSGLPNDRFFAVRPEGSVSTLKIQRTERGDSAVYLCASSLIGSGTETQYFGPGTRLLVL.

The count of this clone is one. This chain connects TRBV11-3 to TRBJ2-3, with 7 bases lining up with TRBD2. CDR1 SGHNT and CDR2 YENEEA come from the germline V gene. The CDR3 runs to 13 residues. Unmatched junction bases numbered 6, after V lost 8 bases and J lost 4 bases. Here the CDR3 DNA reads TGTGCCAGCCGGCCTGGGGGGGCAGATACGCAGTATTTT. Translating it yields CASRPGGADTQYF.